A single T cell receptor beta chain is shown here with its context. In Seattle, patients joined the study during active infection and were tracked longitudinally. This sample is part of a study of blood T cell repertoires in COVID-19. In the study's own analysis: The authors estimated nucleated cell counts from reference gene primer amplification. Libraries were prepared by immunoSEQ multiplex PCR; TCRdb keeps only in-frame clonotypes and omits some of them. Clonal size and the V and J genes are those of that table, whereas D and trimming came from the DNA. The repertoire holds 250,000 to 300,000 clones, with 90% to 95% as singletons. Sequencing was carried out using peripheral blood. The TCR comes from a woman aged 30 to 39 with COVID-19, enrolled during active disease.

CDR3 in DNA: TGTGCCAGCAGTTCACAGGGGGACCTTAATGAAAAACTGTTTTTT. This codes for CASSSQGDLNEKLFF. This sequence joins TRBV28 and TRBJ1-4, with 8 bases matching TRBD1. Germline loops: CDR1 MDHEN, CDR2 SYDVKM. Trimming took 4 bases from V and 4 from J; bases not matched to a gene: 5. The CDR3 is made up of 15 amino acids.